This passage covers 15 T cell receptor beta chains from one sample sequenced in a study of technical replicates of blood from several donors. The repertoire was sequenced with immunoSEQ multiplex PCR; TCRdb's copy has only in-frame clones and lacks some. The repertoire consists of tens of thousands of clones, with 92% occurring once and the leading ten covering 0.27%. The sample taken for sequencing was T cells isolated from PBMCs. These receptors originate from a human donor in good health.

This chain connects TRBV2 to TRBJ2-7; possible D gene TRBD2, 6 bases. CDR3 length: 15 amino acids. V lost 9 bases, J lost 0 bases, and 18 bases lay in between. Germline lookup yields CDR1 SNHLY and CDR2 FYNNEI. The CDR3 DNA sequence: TGTGCCAGTCTCTTCCGGGACTTTAGCTCCTACGAGCAGTACTTC. Its protein product is CASLFRDFSSYEQYF.

The chain has TRBV30 and TRBJ2-5; 7 positions agree with TRBD1. Trimming took 3 bases from V and 3 from J; bases not matched to a gene: 10. CDR3 length: 15 residues. CDR1 and CDR2 from the germline V gene are GTSNPN and SVGIG (reference sequence). The CDR3 DNA sequence: TGTGCCTGGAGCGAACAGGGGATTCCCAAAGAGACCCAGTACTTC. Translation: CAWSEQGIPKETQYF.

The chain is built from TRBV4-1 and TRBJ2-7; D is perhaps TRBD2 (5 bases). The V and J ends lost 0 bases and 3 bases respectively, with 12 bases between them. The CDR3 extends over 15 amino acids. CDR1 is MGHRA, CDR2 YSYEKL, per germline. The CDR3 loop reads CASSQDFSGNYEQYF. CDR3 DNA: TGCGCCAGCAGCCAAGATTTTTCCGGGAACTACGAGCAGTACTTC.

The chain is built from TRBV28 and TRBJ2-2, with 7 bases identical to TRBD2. V gave up 5 bases and J gave up 2 bases; unmatched junction bases: 2. Germline lookup yields CDR1 MDHEN and CDR2 SYDVKM. CDR3 size: 14 residues. The CDR3 is CASSPGLNTGELFF. DNA for the CDR3: TGTGCCAGCAGTCCGGGACTAAACACCGGGGAGCTGTTTTTT.

The chain combines TRBV13 with TRBJ2-1; the match to TRBD2 covers 12 bases. The germline V gene encodes CDR1 PRHDT and CDR2 FYEKMQ (reference sequence). The CDR3 spans 15 residues. With V trimmed by 5 bases and J by 10 bases, 9 bases remained unmatched. CDR3 DNA: TGTGCCAGCAGCCCCCGGCTAGCGGGGGGGTGGGAGCAGTTCTTC. Translation: CASSPRLAGGWEQFF.

This sequence joins TRBV27 and TRBJ2-7; the D gene is possibly TRBD2 (6 bases). The V end was cut by 2 bases, the J end by 4 bases, with 6 bases between. From germline, CDR1 is MNHEY and CDR2 SMNVEV (reference sequence). The CDR3 is made up of 12 amino acids. The DNA of the CDR3 is TGTGCCAGCAGTTTAGGGGGGTACGAGCAGTACTTC. It encodes CASSLGGYEQYF.

This clone was observed a single time. This chain connects TRBV5-8 to TRBJ1-1; D uncertain. This CDR3 region has 12 residues. Trimming removed 1 base at V and 7 bases at J, with 8 bases between. The V gene's germline CDR1 is SGHTS and CDR2 YDEGEE. CDR3 region: CASSLTQIEAFF. The CDR3 DNA reads as TGTGCCAGCAGCTTGACACAGATTGAAGCTTTCTTT.

The genes are TRBV5-1 and TRBJ2-5, with 8 bases lining up with TRBD1. This CDR3 has 14 amino acids. CDR1 is SGHRS and CDR2 is YFSETQ in the germline V gene. V shed 4 bases, J shed 2 bases, and the junction held 4 bases outside the gene matches. The CDR3 is CASSIGQGQETQYF. The DNA for the CDR3 is TGCGCCAGCAGCATCGGACAGGGTCAAGAGACCCAGTACTTC.

V usage is TRBV5-5 and J usage is TRBJ2-5, with D possibly matching TRBD2 (7 bases). CDR3 length: 14 residues. Trimming removed 1 base from V and 4 bases from J, with 11 bases in between. In germline, CDR1 is SGHKS, CDR2 YYEKEE (reference sequence). In nucleotides, the CDR3 is TGTGCCAGCAGCTTGAGGGGGAGGGGAGAGACCCAGTACTTC. Translating it yields CASSLRGRGETQYF. The full variable domain, its missing parts supplied by reference TRBV5-5 and TRBJ2-5, is DAGVTQSPTHLIKTRGQQVTLRCSPISGHKSVSWYQQVLGQGPQFIFQYYEKEERGRGNFPDRFSARQFPNYSSELNVNALLLGDSALYLCASSLRGRGETQYFGPGTRLLVL.

V gene TRBV27 combines with J gene TRBJ1-6, with 7 bases aligning to TRBD1. The V and J ends lost 6 bases and 7 bases, in that order; junction bases with no gene match: 6. Germline V gene lookup returns CDR1 MNHEY and CDR2 SMNVEV (reference sequence). The CDR3 totals 14 residues. The CDR3 loop is CASSPGQQNSPLHF. CDR3 sequence (DNA): TGTGCCAGCAGCCCGGGACAGCAAAATTCACCCCTCCACTTT.

The CDR3 protein is CASSFLSGGTYNEQFF. The CDR3 DNA sequence: TGTGCCAGCAGCTTTCTTAGCGGCGGAACCTACAATGAGCAGTTCTTC. The chain couples TRBV7-6 to TRBJ2-1; TRBD2 is a possible D gene (6 bases). The germline V gene encodes CDR1 SGHVS and CDR2 FNYEAQ. This CDR3 comprises 16 residues. V was cut by 3 bases and J by 2 bases, with 14 bases left in between.

This clone was detected only once. This chain joins TRBV6-1 and TRBJ1-1; D gene uncertain. V was cut by 4 bases and J by 2 bases, with 11 bases left in between. In germline, CDR1 is MNHNS, CDR2 SASEGT. This CDR3 is built from 14 residues. CDR3 bases: TGTGCCAGCAGTGCCTATCAGGCCAACACTGAAGCTTTCTTT. Translating it yields CASSAYQANTEAFF.

The V gene is TRBV29-1, the J gene TRBJ1-2; D remains unclear. The CDR3 length is 12 residues. Trimming shortened V by 5 bases and J by 4 bases, and 11 bases separated the two germline ends. Germline V CDR1 and CDR2: SQVTM, ANQGSEA. CDR3 loop: CSVKTLSYGYTF. CDR3 nucleotides: TGCAGCGTTAAAACTCTCTCCTATGGCTACACCTTC. The full variable domain, its missing parts supplied by reference TRBV29-1 and TRBJ1-2, is SAVISQKPSRDICQRGTSLTIQCQVDSQVTMMFWYRQQPGQSLTLIATANQGSEATYESGFVIDKFPISRPNLTFSTLTVSNMSPEDSSIYLCSVKTLSYGYTFGSGTRLTVV.

The rearrangement joins TRBV19 to TRBJ2-3, with a tentative D call TRBD2 (6 bases). In germline, CDR1 is LNHDA, CDR2 SQIVND (reference sequence). Trimming removed 9 bases from V and 1 base from J, with 17 bases in between. This CDR3 is 15 amino acids long. The CDR3 DNA reads TGTGCCAGCTCTCCTAGCGATATAGGCACAGATACGCAGTATTTT. Encoded protein: CASSPSDIGTDTQYF.

The gene calls are TRBV6-5 and TRBJ1-3; 7 nucleotides align to TRBD1. Germline-derived CDR1 and CDR2 are MNHEY and SVGAGI. The CDR3 totals 16 residues. After removal of 0 bases from V and 0 bases from J, the junction contained 2 bases not matched to a gene. CDR3 in amino acids: CASSYSGTASGNTIYF. CDR3 in DNA: TGTGCCAGCAGTTACTCCGGGACAGCCTCTGGAAACACCATATATTTT.